One sample yielded the 23 T cell receptor beta chains listed below, sequenced in a study of vaccination and CD4 T cells after COVID-19. The treatment here: approximately nine-day PBMC culture with coronavirus spike peptide pools or control peptides (ViraFEST assay). The Oncomine TCR Beta short-read assay sequenced DNA from cultured CD4+ T cells. TCRdb re-called the PCR reads through MiXCR, storing one row per CDR3 protein. In the table there are 9,500 to 14,000 distinct CDR3 sequences, 44% of which are singletons. For these receptors, no antigen is known. The specimen was CD4+ T cells from blood, cultured in vitro. The receptors come from a human donor who had recovered from COVID-19.

This chain links TRBV7-9 with TRBJ1-2, with 7 bases identical to TRBD1. J was trimmed by 4 bases and V by 4 bases; bases with no gene match: 9. Per germline, CDR1 SEHNR and CDR2 FQNEAQ (reference sequence). The CDR3 covers 15 residues. DNA of the CDR3: TGTGCCAGCAGCTCAATCCGGGACAGCATCTATGGCTACACCTTC. Protein sequence: CASSSIRDSIYGYTF.

This chain links TRBV6-5 with TRBJ1-1; D not resolved. From germline, CDR1 is MNHEY and CDR2 SVGAGI. Trimming pared 4 bases from V and 7 bases from J, leaving 10 bases between. The CDR3 contains 12 residues. The CDR3 bases are TGTGCCAGCAGTTCTAGGTTTGGTGAAGCTTTCTTT. This sequence encodes CASSSRFGEAFF.

In this sample, this clonotype turned up a few times. The genes are TRBV6-4 and TRBJ1-6, with a tentative D call TRBD1 (5 bases). The V gene's germline CDR1 is MRHNA and CDR2 SNTAGT. V was pared by 0 bases and J by 9 bases, with 12 bases between. This CDR3 comprises 15 residues. CDR3 residues: CASSDSIRVGSPLHF. The CDR3, as DNA: TGTGCCAGCAGTGACTCGATCAGGGTGGGTTCACCCCTCCACTTT.

The V gene is TRBV14, the J gene TRBJ2-7; D call uncertain. Germline V gene data show CDR1 as SGHDN and CDR2 as FVKESK. This CDR3 is 16 amino acids long. V lost 4 bases to trimming and J lost 4 bases, with 20 bases between them. The CDR3 spells CASSPLDPQGRYEQYF. DNA for the CDR3: TGTGCCAGCAGCCCTCTTGACCCGCAAGGTAGATACGAGCAGTACTTC. The full variable domain, in which reference TRBV14 and TRBJ2-7 provide the parts outside the CDR3, is EAGVTQFPSHSVIEKGQTVTLRCDPISGHDNLYWYRRVMGKEIKFLLHFVKESKQDESGMPNNRFLAERTGGTYSTLKVQPAELEDSGVYFCASSPLDPQGRYEQYFGPGTRLTVT.

V usage is TRBV10-3 and J usage is TRBJ2-1; D uncertain. This CDR3 region has 15 residues. Trimming removed 1 base from V and 0 bases from J, with 7 bases in between. Looked up from germline, CDR1 is ENHRY and CDR2 is SYGVKD. The CDR3 sequence is CAISELGPSYNEQFF. The CDR3 DNA is TGTGCCATCAGTGAGTTAGGACCCTCCTACAATGAGCAGTTCTTC.

The chain links TRBV11-3 to TRBJ2-6; unclear D gene. V lost 2 bases, J lost 2 bases, and 13 bases lay in between. CDR3 length: 17 residues. Germline CDR1 is SGHNT and CDR2 is YENEEA. CDR3 DNA: TGTGCCAGCAGCTTAAGAAGGTGGGGTGCTGGGGCCAACGTCCTGACTTTC. Translating gives CASSLRRWGAGANVLTF.

Only a few counts were recorded for this clonotype. The chain carries TRBV7-9 and TRBJ1-2; the D gene is possibly TRBD1 (5 bases). CDR1 and CDR2 from the germline V gene are SEHNR and FQNEAQ (reference sequence). This CDR3 contains 16 residues. With 5 bases removed from V and 6 bases from J, the gap between germline ends came to 22 bases. This CDR3 reads CASSPGGAGSEDGYTF. The CDR3 DNA reads TGTGCCAGCAGCCCGGGGGGTGCAGGGAGCGAGGATGGCTACACCTTC.

This clonotype was seen only a few times. The chain recombines TRBV27 with TRBJ1-1, with D tentatively TRBD1 (5 bases). Trimming took 4 bases from V and 5 from J, leaving 17 bases between them. The CDR3 spans 15 residues. In germline, CDR1 is MNHEY, CDR2 SMNVEV (reference sequence). The CDR3 sequence: CASSSVSQGRTEAFF. CDR3 nucleotide sequence: TGTGCCAGCAGTTCCGTTTCGCAGGGAAGGACTGAAGCTTTCTTT.

V gene TRBV5-4 combines with J gene TRBJ2-3, with 10 bases matching TRBD2. The CDR3 consists of 15 residues. Germline V lookup: CDR1 SGHNT, CDR2 YYREEE (reference sequence). With 1 base clipped from V and 2 bases from J, the junction kept 1 base outside the gene matches. CDR3 in DNA: TGTGCCAGCAGCTTGACTAGCGGGGCCACAGATACGCAGTATTTT. Amino acids: CASSLTSGATDTQYF.

V and J are TRBV2 and TRBJ1-1; a weak D match, TRBD1 (6 bases). There are 13 residues in the CDR3. Germline lookup yields CDR1 SNHLY and CDR2 FYNNEI. With 9 bases removed from V and 1 base from J, the gap between germline ends came to 12 bases. CDR3 sequence reads: CARLRGQNTEAFF. The CDR3 bases are TGTGCCAGGCTGAGGGGACAGAACACTGAAGCTTTCTTT. Full variable domain (outside the CDR3, taken from reference TRBV2 and TRBJ1-1): EPEVTQTPSHQVTQMGQEVILRCVPISNHLYFYWYRQILGQKVEFLVSFYNNEISEKSEIFDDQFSVERPDGSNFTLKIRSTKLEDSAMYFCARLRGQNTEAFFGQGTRLTVV.

This clonotype appeared a few times. The J gene is TRBJ1-2, the V gene TRBV6-5; 8 nucleotides agree with TRBD1. Losses at the gene ends were 4 bases for V and 6 bases for J; bases not matched to a gene: 19. CDR1 and CDR2 from the germline V gene are MNHEY and SVGAGI. This CDR3 is 18 amino acids long. The CDR3 loop reads CASSSKGQTYRGWHGYTF. The DNA for the CDR3 is TGTGCCAGCAGTTCAAAAGGGCAAACCTACAGGGGGTGGCATGGCTACACCTTC.

About this clonotype itself: Its ends do not fully match the called genes, so a read error is possible. The V and J genes are TRBV19 and TRBJ1-6; possibly TRBD1 for D (5 bases). The CDR3 totals 15 residues. Germline V gene sequence: CDR1 LNHDA, CDR2 SQIVND (reference sequence). In nucleotides, the CDR3 is TGTGCCAGTATGGAGGGGAGCTCCTATAATACACCCCTCCACTTT. Protein product: CASMEGSSYNTPLHF.

The V and J genes are TRBV5-4 and TRBJ2-5, with D perhaps matching TRBD2 (6 bases). Germline V gene sequence: CDR1 SGHNT, CDR2 YYREEE (reference sequence). The CDR3 extends over 15 amino acids. Between the trimmed V and J ends, which lost 4 bases and 1 base, there was a span of 14 bases. As DNA, the CDR3 is TGTGCCAGCAGCGTTAGCGGAGCTATCCAAGAGACCCAGTACTTC. This sequence encodes CASSVSGAIQETQYF.

This clonotype was picked up a small number of times. The J gene is TRBJ1-1, the V gene TRBV25-1; D uncertain. V was trimmed by 3 bases and J by 3 bases, leaving 5 bases between them. This CDR3 spans 12 amino acids. Germline CDR1 is MGHDK and CDR2 is SYGVNS. The DNA of the CDR3 is TGTGCCAGCAGTGAGGTTGACACTGAAGCTTTCTTT. Translated: CASSEVDTEAFF.

In its sample, this clonotype was seen a few times. The rearrangement joins TRBV12-3 or TRBV12-4 to TRBJ2-7; the D is unclear. The CDR3 sequence is 14 residues long. V gave up 6 bases and J gave up 3 bases, with 15 bases separating them. The DNA for the CDR3 is TGTGCCAGCAGACCTTTAGGGCAGAGCTACGAGCAGTACTTC. This sequence encodes CASRPLGQSYEQYF.

The chain joins TRBV29-1 to TRBJ1-3; no reliable D call. The CDR3 sequence is 13 residues long. Trimming removed 4 bases at V and 4 bases at J, with 11 bases between. The germline V gene has CDR1 SQVTM and CDR2 ANQGSEA. In nucleotides, the CDR3 is TGCAGCGTTGCTAAAGTCGGGGGAAACACCATATATTTT. Protein sequence: CSVAKVGGNTIYF.

J is TRBJ1-5 and V is TRBV27, with 9 bases that match TRBD1. Germline values: CDR1 MNHEY, CDR2 SMNVEV (reference sequence). The CDR3 extends over 15 amino acids. J was trimmed by 3 bases and V by 4 bases; bases with no gene match: 4. The CDR3 coding sequence is TGTGCCAGCAGTTCCGGGACAGGGTTCAATCAGCCCCAGCATTTT. Translation gives CASSSGTGFNQPQHF.

This chain uses TRBV19 with TRBJ1-1; 9 bases match TRBD1. The CDR3 consists of 16 residues. Germline CDR1 LNHDA, CDR2 SQIVND (reference sequence). V trimming: 6 bases; J trimming: 1 base; junction bases outside the gene matches: 9. Here the CDR3 reads CASRPGQGRSNTEAFF. The CDR3 bases are TGTGCCAGTAGACCGGGACAGGGACGGTCGAACACTGAAGCTTTCTTT.

CDR3 in amino acids: CASERETQYF. The CDR3 DNA reads as TGTGCCAGCGAGAGGGAGACCCAGTACTTC. This chain uses TRBV7-9 with TRBJ2-5; D gene ambiguous. Germline V gives CDR1 SEHNR, CDR2 FQNEAQ (reference sequence). The CDR3 totals 10 residues. V lost 8 bases and J 5 bases, leaving 6 bases between the germline ends.

The J gene is TRBJ1-6, the V gene TRBV7-9; no clear D gene. The CDR3 contains 15 residues. Germline V lookup: CDR1 SEHNR, CDR2 FQNEAQ (reference sequence). V dropped 5 bases and J dropped 8 bases, with 16 bases sitting between them. The CDR3 loop reads CASSRFTVRDSPLHF. DNA for the CDR3: TGTGCCAGCAGCCGATTCACAGTAAGGGATTCACCCCTCCACTTT.

This clonotype was counted between two and nine times. The chain joins TRBV6-5 to TRBJ2-2; tentatively, D is TRBD1 (6 bases). The CDR3 loop spans 15 amino acids. Germline-derived CDR1 and CDR2 are MNHEY and SVGAGI. The V end was cut by 2 bases, the J end by 6 bases, with 13 bases between. CDR3 sequence (DNA): TGTGCCAGCAGTTACCAGACAGGTTCCGCCGGGGAGCTGTTTTTT. This gives the protein CASSYQTGSAGELFF.

The chain has TRBV9 and TRBJ2-1; 8 bases line up with TRBD1. V shed 1 base and J 2 bases; nucleotides not matched to a gene: 2. There are 15 residues in the CDR3. Germline-derived CDR1 and CDR2 are SGDLS and YYNGEE. CDR3 nucleotides: TGTGCCAGCAGCGTACAGGGGGCAGCCTACAATGAGCAGTTCTTC. Protein sequence: CASSVQGAAYNEQFF.

This rearrangement joins TRBV5-3 to TRBJ1-2; 7 bases agree with TRBD1. TRBV5-3 is treated as an ORF (open reading frame) with a function not yet certain. V gave up 8 bases and J gave up 5 bases; unmatched junction bases: 9. The CDR3 is 13 residues long. CDR3 DNA: TGTGCCAGCAGCCGCGGGACAGAATATGGCTACACCTTC. Protein sequence: CASSRGTEYGYTF.